This is a list of T cell receptor beta chains from one sample in a study of human T cells and chemical hapten exposure. TCRdb processed the RACE reads anew with MiXCR; each CDR3 protein has one entry. The table lists some 180,000 distinct CDR3 sequences, around a quarter of them singletons. Here the sequenced sample was whole blood, taken in connection with sensitization to the hapten diphenylcyclopropenone (DPC). The receptors here all came from a woman aged 40 to 50 with alopecia areata. Some clones in this sample may be carry-over from other donors' samples. The CDR3 runs from the conserved cysteine through the conserved F or W. Each record gives: V gene, D gene, J gene, CDR3 length, clone size, CDR3 DNA, CDR3 protein. The D gene is left open where the match is weak. A row's size may be missing; if present it is once, few, many or a size class.

>TRBV7-8|.|TRBJ2-7|12|few
TGTGCCAGCAGCTTAGCGACCTACGAGCAGTACTTC
CASSLATYEQYF
>TRBV5-1|TRBD1|TRBJ1-1|14|.
TGCGCCAGCAGCACCCAGACAGGGGGCACTGAAGCTTTCTTT
CASSTQTGGTEAFF
>TRBV6-5|TRBD2|TRBJ2-5|15|many
TGTGCCAGCAGTTACGCAGCGGGAGTCGGGGAGACCCAGTACTTC
CASSYAAGVGETQYF
>TRBV9|.|TRBJ2-1|15|.
TGTGCCAGCAGTGAAGCGGGTGTCTCCTACAATGAGCAGTTCTTC
CASSEAGVSYNEQFF
>TRBV28|TRBD2|TRBJ2-7|18|.
TGTGCCAGCAGTCCCCCCTTAATAGCGGGAGGGCCCTCCTACGAGCAGTACTTC
CASSPPLIAGGPSYEQYF
>TRBV20-1|.|TRBJ2-5|13|few
TGCAGTGGAGGTAGCCCAACGCAAGAGACCCAGTACTTC
CSGGSPTQETQYF
>TRBV28|.|TRBJ2-2|13|many
TGTGCCAGCAGTTTCCCAAACACCGGGGAGCTGTTTTTT
CASSFPNTGELFF
>TRBV6-1|.|TRBJ2-1|13|.
TGTGCCAGCAGCGGCAGGGAGAGGAATGAGCAGTTCTTC
CASSGRERNEQFF
>TRBV5-4|TRBD1|TRBJ1-6|16|few
TGTGCCAGCAGCTTCTACACAGGGGGCCACAATTCACCCCTCCACTTT
CASSFYTGGHNSPLHF
>TRBV10-3|.|TRBJ2-3|18|.
TGTGCCATCGGAGGGAAACAAATGGGAAAATGGAGCACAGATACGCAGTATTTT
CAIGGKQMGKWSTDTQYF
>TRBV6-2/TRBV6-3|.|TRBJ1-2|13|few
TGTGCCAGCAGTTACCAGGACGGCTATGGCTACACCTTC
CASSYQDGYGYTF
>TRBV11-1|.|TRBJ2-1|15|many
TGTGCCAGCAGTTCCGGACTCCTGATTGGGAATGAGCAGTTCTTC
CASSSGLLIGNEQFF
>TRBV6-2/TRBV6-3|TRBD2|TRBJ2-7|11|few
TGTGCCAGCCGGGACTACTACGAGCAGTACTTC
CASRDYYEQYF
>TRBV20-1|TRBD2|TRBJ2-5|15|.
TGCAGTGCTAGTCCGACTAGCGGGAGAGGAGAGACCCAGTACTTC
CSASPTSGRGETQYF
>TRBV5-6|.|TRBJ1-5|14|few
TGTGCCAGCAGCTTTGGCGGAACTGATCAGCCCCAGCATTTT
CASSFGGTDQPQHF
>TRBV9|.|TRBJ2-6|14|many
TGTGCCAGCAGTCAAGGAAATGGGGCCAACGTCCTGACTTTC
CASSQGNGANVLTF
>TRBV28|.|TRBJ2-5|14|.
TGTGCCAGCAGTTTGCTAGATCGTGATGAGACCCAGTACTTC
CASSLLDRDETQYF
>TRBV5-4|.|TRBJ2-7|14|many
TGTGCCAGCAGCTTCGGGCAGGGGGGCTACGAGCAGTACTTC
CASSFGQGGYEQYF
>TRBV29-1|TRBD2|TRBJ2-2|16|many
TGCAGCGTTGTAACTGCGGGAGGCCACAGTACCGGGGAGCTGTTTTTT
CSVVTAGGHSTGELFF
>TRBV12-3/TRBV12-4|.|TRBJ2-7|12|many
TGTGCCAGCTCGGAGGGCACGTACGAGCAGTACTTC
CASSEGTYEQYF
>TRBV10-2|.|TRBJ2-2|12|many
TGCGCCAGCAGATTCGGTACCGGGGAGCTGTTTTTT
CASRFGTGELFF
>TRBV29-1|TRBD2|TRBJ2-1|16|.
TGCAGCGTTGGTTTTGGTGGTAGCGGGAGGTCCAATGAGCAGTTCTTC
CSVGFGGSGRSNEQFF
>TRBV29-1|TRBD2|TRBJ2-1|17|few
TGCAGCGTTGAAGACCCACCGACTAGCGGAGCCTACAATGAGCAGTTCTTC
CSVEDPPTSGAYNEQFF
>TRBV7-9|.|TRBJ1-2|13|.
TGTGCCAGCAGCTTGTACAGGAGCTATGGCTACACCTTC
CASSLYRSYGYTF
>TRBV5-1|TRBD1|TRBJ1-2|14|few
TGCGCCAGCAGCCCGGACAGGGCTTTCTATGGCTACACCTTC
CASSPDRAFYGYTF
>TRBV7-9|.|TRBJ2-1|13|.
TGTGCCAGCAGGGGACTTGCCGCCGGTGAGCAGTTCTTC
CASRGLAAGEQFF
>TRBV4-3|.|TRBJ2-1|16|few
TGCGCCAGCAGCCAAGATTTAGGGACCCTAAGTCATGAGCAGTTCTTC
CASSQDLGTLSHEQFF
>TRBV20-1|.|TRBJ2-7|13|.
TGCAGTGCTAGAGCACTGACCGGCTACGAGCAGTACTTC
CSARALTGYEQYF
>TRBV10-3|.|TRBJ2-5|11|many
TGTGCCATCAGTGAGTCCGAGACCCAGTACTTC
CAISESETQYF
>TRBV28|.|TRBJ2-1|15|.
TGTGCCAGCTTTGGGCTCAGGGGCTCCTACAATGAGCAGTTCTTC
CASFGLRGSYNEQFF